Below are 17 T cell receptor beta chains sequenced from a single sample in a study of cytomegalovirus exposure and HLA in healthy donors. Measured with immunoSEQ multiplex PCR; TCRdb has only the in-frame clones, and not every one. The sample shows 160,000 or so clones, roughly 91% of them seen only once. The sample was PBMCs. Receptors were obtained from a young man in good health and CMV-seronegative.

The V gene is TRBV10-3, the J gene TRBJ1-5, with D perhaps TRBD1 (5 bases). Trimming removed 10 bases from V and 8 bases from J, with 21 bases in between. Germline V gene data show CDR1 as ENHRY and CDR2 as SYGVKD. The CDR3 consists of 14 residues. The CDR3 DNA sequence: TGTGCCACCACACTACAGGAGACGGAGAAGCCCCAGCATTTT. It translates to CATTLQETEKPQHF.

The gene calls are TRBV29-1 and TRBJ2-4, with D possibly TRBD2 on 6 matching bases. V gave up 4 bases and J gave up 9 bases, with 16 bases separating them. CDR1 SQVTM and CDR2 ANQGSEA come from the germline V gene. This CDR3 comprises 13 residues. The CDR3 coding sequence is TGCAGCGTTGTGACTAGTTACGGCGGCATTCAGTACTTC. As protein: CSVVTSYGGIQYF.

The V and J genes are TRBV11-2 and TRBJ2-5; possibly TRBD1 for D (6 bases). This CDR3 has 14 residues. Trimming removed 2 bases at V and 5 bases at J, with 12 bases between. Germline V CDR1 and CDR2: SGHAT, FQNNGV. CDR3 in amino acids: CASSLPGELETQYF. CDR3 coding DNA: TGTGCCAGCAGCTTACCAGGGGAATTGGAGACCCAGTACTTC. The whole variable domain, filled in from reference TRBV11-2 and TRBJ2-5, reads EAGVAQSPRYKIIEKRQSVAFWCNPISGHATLYWYQQILGQGPKLLIQFQNNGVVDDSQLPKDRFSAERLKGVDSTLKIQPAKLEDSAVYLCASSLPGELETQYFGPGTRLLVL.

The genes are TRBV5-4 and TRBJ2-5, with 9 bases that match TRBD2. The V gene's germline CDR1 is SGHNT and CDR2 YYREEE (reference sequence). V lost 4 bases and J lost 1; bases outside the gene matches: 8. CDR3 length: 16 amino acids. The CDR3 protein is CASSPSGTSPQETQYF. The CDR3 nucleotides read TGTGCCAGCAGCCCCTCCGGGACTAGCCCCCAAGAGACCCAGTACTTC.

On this clone itself: Distinct nucleotide sequences in the sample also encode this CDR3. V gene TRBV20-1 combines with J gene TRBJ1-2; TRBD1 matches 9 bases. With V trimmed by 3 bases and J by 7 bases, 0 bases remained unmatched. Germline assignment: CDR1 DFQATT and CDR2 SNEGSKA (reference sequence). This CDR3 region has 11 residues. CDR3 residues: CSARDRGGYTF. Written as DNA, the CDR3 is TGCAGTGCTAGGGACAGGGGTGGCTACACCTTC.

For the CDR3, the DNA is TGTGCCAGCAGAGGGGGAGACAGGGTCTATGAAAAACTGTTTTTT. Its translation is CASRGGDRVYEKLFF. The chain is built from TRBV28 and TRBJ1-4, with 7 bases that match TRBD1. V gave up 6 bases and J gave up 6 bases; unmatched junction bases: 10. Germline assignment: CDR1 MDHEN and CDR2 SYDVKM. The length of the CDR3 is 15 residues.

The rearrangement links TRBV2 to TRBJ1-1, with TRBD1 matching 10 bases. Looked up from germline, CDR1 is SNHLY and CDR2 is FYNNEI. V gave up 6 bases and J gave up 5 bases; unmatched junction bases: 3. The CDR3 sequence is 13 residues long. The CDR3 nucleotides read TGTGCCAGCAGAGGACAGGGGGTGACTGAAGCTTTCTTT. Protein product: CASRGQGVTEAFF.

On this clone: Relative to the germline gene, one junction end is altered; a read error may explain this. The chain joins TRBV18 to TRBJ1-2; D perhaps matches TRBD1 (6 bases). CDR3 size: 13 residues. CDR1 KGHSH and CDR2 LQKENI come from the germline V gene. CDR3 region: CASSPQGLVGYTF. In DNA form, the CDR3 reads TGTGCCAGCTCCCCACAGGGACTTGTTGGCTACACCTTC.

This chain uses TRBV28 with TRBJ2-3, with TRBD2 matching 7 bases. The J segment lost 1 base and the V segment lost 5 bases, leaving 6 bases of the junction unmatched. The CDR3 loop spans 15 amino acids. Germline loops: CDR1 MDHEN, CDR2 SYDVKM. Here the CDR3 DNA reads TGTGCCAGCAGTCAGACCCGGGGGGGCACAGATACGCAGTATTTT. It yields the protein CASSQTRGGTDTQYF.

This chain uses TRBV4-3 with TRBJ1-3; 7 positions agree with TRBD1. The CDR3 is 15 amino acids. Germline assignment: CDR1 LGHNA and CDR2 YSLEER. The V gene end was trimmed by 4 bases and the J gene end by 2 bases; junction bases not matched to a gene: 5. In DNA, the CDR3 is TGCGCCAGCAGCCCGTTAGGGGGCCCTGGAAACACCATATATTTT. This codes for CASSPLGGPGNTIYF.

The chain recombines TRBV28 with TRBJ2-6; 7 positions agree with TRBD2. Germline CDR1 is MDHEN and CDR2 is SYDVKM. Trimming at V came to 8 bases and at J to 3 bases, leaving 7 bases not matched to a gene. This CDR3 region has 15 residues. The DNA of the CDR3 is TGTGCCAGCCGTCTCGGGGGGAATGGGGCCAACGTCCTGACTTTC. Translated: CASRLGGNGANVLTF.

J is TRBJ1-5 and V is TRBV28; unclear D gene. The germline V gene has CDR1 MDHEN and CDR2 SYDVKM. The CDR3 is 17 amino acids. V lost 4 bases to trimming and J lost 0 bases, with 16 bases between them. The CDR3 coding sequence is TGTGCCAGCAGTTCCACGAAGGACTTTTTTAGCAATCAGCCCCAGCATTTT. Protein: CASSSTKDFFSNQPQHF.

The rearrangement uses TRBV7-8 and TRBJ2-3; TRBD1 is a possible D gene (5 bases). Germline V CDR1 and CDR2: SGHVS, FQNEAQ. V gave up 3 bases and J gave up 5 bases, with 12 bases separating them. The CDR3 sequence is 14 residues long. The CDR3 sequence: CASSFQGWGDTQYF. CDR3 nucleotide sequence: TGTGCCAGCAGCTTCCAGGGCTGGGGAGATACGCAGTATTTT.

The chain has TRBV5-1 and TRBJ1-2; no clear D. The CDR3 length is 14 residues. The V end was cut by 4 bases, the J end by 6 bases, with 16 bases between. Germline lookup yields CDR1 SGHRS and CDR2 YFSETQ. CDR3 DNA sequence: TGCGCCAGCAGCCCAGGACTACAAGCGAATGGCTACACCTTC. Translating gives CASSPGLQANGYTF.

This clone has a single count. V gene TRBV5-1 combines with J gene TRBJ2-5, with D perhaps TRBD1 (5 bases). Germline CDR1 and CDR2: SGHRS and YFSETQ. V was trimmed by 3 bases and J by 5 bases, leaving 14 bases between them. This CDR3 region has 14 residues. CDR3 sequence reads: CASSWTRRRETQYF. CDR3 sequence (DNA): TGCGCCAGCAGCTGGACAAGGCGTAGGGAGACCCAGTACTTC.

V and J are TRBV7-9 and TRBJ1-4; a possible D gene is TRBD1 (5 bases). V gave up 3 bases and J gave up 8 bases, with 16 bases separating them. Germline assignment: CDR1 SEHNR and CDR2 FQNEAQ (reference sequence). The CDR3 contains 15 residues. The CDR3 protein is CASSLGRTFGEKLFF. The CDR3 DNA reads as TGTGCCAGCAGCTTGGGTCGGACATTTGGGGAAAAACTGTTTTTT.

The chain couples TRBV28 to TRBJ1-1, with 10 bases aligning to TRBD1. Trimming took 5 bases from V and 1 from J; bases not matched to a gene: 10. The germline gives CDR1 MDHEN, CDR2 SYDVKM. The CDR3 loop spans 17 amino acids. CDR3 in DNA: TGTGCCAGCAGTCTCCCCCGGGACAGGGGAAGGAACACTGAAGCTTTCTTT. Protein: CASSLPRDRGRNTEAFF.